These T cell receptor beta chains were read from a single sample in a study of blood T cell repertoires in COVID-19. Assay used: immunoSEQ multiplex PCR; TCRdb lists only in-frame clones, some missing. The sample has a few hundred thousand clones; 70% to 90% are singletons. Sequencing input: peripheral blood. All receptors derive from a man aged 45-65 years with acute or convalescent COVID-19. CDR3s include the opening cysteine and the closing phenylalanine or tryptophan. The order of the fields is D gene, V gene, clone size, J gene, CDR3 DNA, CDR3 protein. The D gene is left open where the match is weak. The listing skips clone size in some rows; elsewhere it reads once, few, many or a size class.

TRBD1,TRBV6-5,-,TRBJ1-1,TGTGCCAGCAGTCCACCGGGACAGGGGGGTACTGAAGCTTTCTTT,CASSPPGQGGTEAFF
-,TRBV30,few,TRBJ1-2,TGTGCCTGGAGTGTGTCAGGGGCCAAGGTTGGCTACACCTTC,CAWSVSGAKVGYTF
TRBD1,TRBV5-1,-,TRBJ2-4,TGCGCCAGCAGACCCCCGGGACAGGAGGTGAAAAACATTCAGTACTTC,CASRPPGQEVKNIQYF
TRBD1,TRBV18,-,TRBJ1-5,TGTGCCAGCACCTCGACAGGGAATCAGCCCCAGCATTTT,CASTSTGNQPQHF
-,TRBV28,-,TRBJ1-6,TGTGCCAGCAGTTTAATCTATTCACCCCTCCACTTT,CASSLIYSPLHF
TRBD1,TRBV7-9,-,TRBJ2-5,TGTGCCAGCAGCTTAGGGGCAGGGGGTGAGACCCAGTACTTC,CASSLGAGGETQYF
TRBD1,TRBV5-1,-,TRBJ2-7,TGCGCCAGCAGCTTGGGAGCCGGGACAGGGGTCTCCTACGAGCAGTACTTC,CASSLGAGTGVSYEQYF
TRBD1,TRBV7-9,few,TRBJ1-1,TGTGCCAGCAGCTCCAAGACAGGGCGGAACACTGAAGCTTTCTTT,CASSSKTGRNTEAFF
-,TRBV5-1,few,TRBJ2-7,TGCGCCAGCAGCTTGGCGACAGACGCCTACGAGCAGTACTTC,CASSLATDAYEQYF
TRBD2,TRBV29-1,-,TRBJ2-1,TGCAGCGTTGAGCGGGGAGTAGCGGGGGGCTTCTCCTACAATGAGCAGTTCTTC,CSVERGVAGGFSYNEQFF
TRBD1,TRBV7-9,-,TRBJ1-2,TGTGCCAGCAGCTTAGCTACGACAGGGAGTGGCTACACCTTC,CASSLATTGSGYTF
TRBD1,TRBV5-6,-,TRBJ1-1,TGTGCCAGCAGCTTGGCTACAGGGGATGCTTTCTTT,CASSLATGDAFF